A selection of T cell receptor beta chains follows, all from one sample in a study of blood T cell repertoires in COVID-19. Clones were read by immunoSEQ multiplex PCR, and TCRdb kept only the in-frame ones, dropping some. Of a few hundred thousand clones detected, roughly 89% appear once; the ten largest clones hold around 9.3%. The sample taken for sequencing was PBMCs or T cells enriched from blood (not recorded which). The source is a woman between 45 and 65 years old who had recovered from COVID-19. Both conserved end residues are part of each CDR3. A D gene is named only where the DNA matches it firmly. Clone sizes are given selectively: once, few, many, or a class where the clone is expanded.

size | J | D | length | V | CDR3 | DNA
. | TRBJ2-1 | . | 19 | TRBV21-1 | CASSNSLGQRRGYRVWKFF | TGTGCCAGCAGCAATTCCTTAGGGCAACGCAGGGGCTACAGGGTTTGGAAGTTCTTC
. | TRBJ1-2 | TRBD1 | 15 | TRBV5-4 | CASSSAGGVYYGYTF | TGTGCCAGCAGCTCTGCAGGGGGAGTCTACTATGGCTACACCTTC
. | TRBJ1-5 | . | 14 | TRBV2 | CASSVDRRYQPQHF | TGTGCCAGCAGTGTTGACAGGAGATATCAGCCCCAGCATTTT
. | TRBJ1-4 | TRBD1 | 14 | TRBV18 | CASSRQGSGEKLFF | TGTGCCAGCTCACGACAGGGCTCGGGTGAAAAACTGTTTTTT
. | TRBJ2-2 | . | 15 | TRBV27 | CASSFGRGTAGELFF | TGTGCCAGCAGTTTCGGCAGGGGAACGGCCGGGGAGCTGTTTTTT
once | TRBJ1-6 | . | 13 | TRBV2 | CASTGQINSPLHF | TGTGCCAGCACTGGACAGATCAATTCACCCCTCCACTTT
once | TRBJ1-6 | . | 15 | TRBV3-1/TRBV3-2 | CASSLTGPGNSPLHF | TGTGCCAGCAGCCTCACAGGGCCCGGGAATTCACCCCTCCACTTT
. | TRBJ1-6 | . | 16 | TRBV6-4 | CASDTGPGGYNSPLHF | TGTGCCAGCGATACAGGGCCGGGAGGCTATAATTCACCCCTCCACTTT
. | TRBJ2-7 | TRBD2 | 15 | TRBV3-1/TRBV3-2 | CASRGLAGGTYEQYF | TGTGCCAGCAGGGGACTAGCGGGGGGTACCTACGAGCAGTACTTC
. | TRBJ1-3 | . | 14 | TRBV5-1 | CASRQSFSGNTIYF | TGCGCCAGCAGACAGTCATTCTCTGGAAACACCATATATTTT
. | TRBJ1-6 | . | 15 | TRBV6-5 | CASSATRNHNSPLHF | TGTGCCAGCAGCGCGACACGCAATCATAATTCACCCCTCCACTTT
once | TRBJ1-2 | TRBD1 | 15 | TRBV29-1 | CSVDTGGTQGYGYTF | TGCAGCGTAGACACCGGGGGCACACAGGGGTATGGCTACACCTTC
. | TRBJ2-3 | TRBD1 | 16 | TRBV5-1 | CASSLDNRGSTDTQYF | TGCGCCAGCAGCTTGGATAACAGGGGCAGCACAGATACGCAGTATTTT
. | TRBJ1-3 | . | 16 | TRBV5-1 | CASSPGTPISGNTIYF | TGCGCCAGCAGCCCCGGGACTCCTATCTCTGGAAACACCATATATTTT
. | TRBJ1-2 | . | 14 | TRBV18 | CASSPQDRSYGYTF | TGTGCCAGCTCACCACAAGACAGAAGTTATGGCTACACCTTC